Below, 8 T cell receptor beta chains from the same sample are listed, as sequenced in a study of T cell responses to AZD1222 COVID-19 vaccine. Profiled with immunoSEQ multiplex PCR; TCRdb holds only in-frame clones, not every one. This table has under 200,000 clones, roughly 86% appearing once. Sample: peripheral blood, taken on day 0 of AZD1222 vaccination. These receptors all come from an adult in good health.

The chain recombines TRBV5-1 with TRBJ2-1; 8 nucleotides agree with TRBD1. The germline V gene has CDR1 SGHRS and CDR2 YFSETQ. CDR3 length: 18 residues. With V trimmed by 1 base and J by 4 bases, 13 bases remained unmatched. Here the CDR3 DNA reads TGCGCCAGCAGCTTGCGAGGATTGACAGGGGAGACTTACAATGAGCAGTTCTTC. Translation: CASSLRGLTGETYNEQFF.

The chain joins TRBV28 to TRBJ1-4, with 7 bases lining up with TRBD1. This CDR3 has 16 amino acids. The germline gives CDR1 MDHEN, CDR2 SYDVKM. Unmatched junction bases numbered 7, after V lost 2 bases and J lost 4 bases. The CDR3 reads CASSLMSGTVNEKLFF. The CDR3 coding sequence is TGTGCCAGCAGTTTAATGTCGGGGACAGTTAATGAAAAACTGTTTTTT.

V is TRBV28 and J is TRBJ2-3; tentative D call: TRBD1 (7 bases). CDR3 size: 13 residues. In germline, CDR1 is MDHEN, CDR2 SYDVKM. Trimming stripped 5 bases from V and 5 bases from J, with 11 bases between. The CDR3 DNA sequence: TGTGCCAGCAGTGGGCAGGGGGGAGATACGCAGTATTTT. Translated, it gives CASSGQGGDTQYF.

The chain employs TRBV11-2 and TRBJ1-2; 9 bases match TRBD1. Losses at the gene ends were 5 bases for V and 2 bases for J; bases not matched to a gene: 9. Germline assignment: CDR1 SGHAT and CDR2 FQNNGV. This CDR3 is 16 amino acids long. The CDR3 DNA reads TGTGCCAGCAGCAGCTACCCCGGGACAGGGAACTATGGCTACACCTTC. Amino acid sequence: CASSSYPGTGNYGYTF. Drawing the rest from reference TRBV11-2 and TRBJ1-2, the complete variable domain is EAGVAQSPRYKIIEKRQSVAFWCNPISGHATLYWYQQILGQGPKLLIQFQNNGVVDDSQLPKDRFSAERLKGVDSTLKIQPAKLEDSAVYLCASSSYPGTGNYGYTFGSGTRLTVV.

V gene TRBV6-5 combines with J gene TRBJ1-2; D ambiguous. CDR3 length equals 11 residues. Germline V gives CDR1 MNHEY, CDR2 SVGAGI. V gave up 3 bases and J gave up 6 bases, with 5 bases separating them. CDR3 DNA: TGTGCCAGCAGTTATAAGGATGGCTACACCTTC. Its translation: CASSYKDGYTF.

The CDR3 loop reads CASSPRTGDATNEKLFF. In nucleotides, the CDR3 is TGTGCCAGCAGTCCCAGGACAGGGGATGCAACTAATGAAAAACTGTTTTTT. This sequence joins TRBV28 and TRBJ1-4; 9 nucleotides align to TRBD1. The V and J ends lost 5 bases and 0 bases, in that order; junction bases with no gene match: 7. The CDR3 is 17 residues long. CDR1 and CDR2 (germline): MDHEN, SYDVKM.

The chain has TRBV7-3 and TRBJ2-3; tentative D call: TRBD1 (7 bases). Germline CDR1 SGHTA, CDR2 FQGTGA. The V and J ends lost 3 bases and 4 bases respectively, with 14 bases between them. This CDR3 spans 15 amino acids. CDR3 coding DNA: TGTGCCAGCAGCTTTATCAGGGGGGAATCAGATACGCAGTATTTT. Its translation: CASSFIRGESDTQYF.

The table lists this clone with a few counts. The chain employs TRBV28 and TRBJ2-7; 10 bases align to TRBD2. CDR1 is MDHEN and CDR2 is SYDVKM in the germline V gene. Trimming took 6 bases from V and 4 from J; bases not matched to a gene: 6. This CDR3 spans 14 amino acids. CDR3 in amino acids: CASRVAGGRYEQYF. CDR3 in DNA: TGTGCCAGCAGGGTAGCGGGAGGCAGGTACGAGCAGTACTTC.